These 5 T cell receptor beta chains were sequenced from one sample in a study of cytomegalovirus exposure and HLA in healthy donors. Use of 60 Vbeta and 13 Jbeta primers characterized the PCR. Assay used: immunoSEQ multiplex PCR; TCRdb lists only in-frame clones, some missing. The table lists some 130,000 clones, about 74% of them singletons. The specimen sequenced was PBMCs. The source is a man aged 25-45 years in good health and CMV-seronegative.

V and J are TRBV2 and TRBJ2-7, with TRBD1 matching over 9 bases. J lost 4 bases, V lost 8 bases, and 6 bases had no gene match. The germline CDR1 and CDR2 sequences are SNHLY and FYNNEI. The CDR3 consists of 13 residues. In nucleotides, the CDR3 is TGTGCCAGCTTACAGGGGGCTAGATACGAGCAGTACTTC. It is translated as CASLQGARYEQYF.

The V and J genes are TRBV7-6 and TRBJ2-2, with D tentatively TRBD2 (6 bases). V was trimmed by 1 base and J by 6 bases, leaving 18 bases between them. CDR1 SGHVS and CDR2 FNYEAQ come from the germline V gene. This CDR3 is 17 amino acids long. Here the CDR3 reads CASSLGAGPTKAGELFF. The CDR3 DNA sequence: TGTGCCAGCAGCTTAGGGGCGGGACCCACAAAGGCCGGGGAGCTGTTTTTT.

The J gene is TRBJ1-1, the V gene TRBV5-1; D may be TRBD1 (6 bases). V lost 0 bases, J lost 2 bases, and 11 bases lay in between. The CDR3 covers 15 residues. The germline gives CDR1 SGHRS, CDR2 YFSETQ. CDR3 coding DNA: TGCGCCAGCAGCTTGGCTCTACAGGGTAACACTGAAGCTTTCTTT. It translates to CASSLALQGNTEAFF.

The chain combines TRBV6-1 with TRBJ2-3; TRBD2 matches 9 bases. The CDR3 runs 15 residues. V lost 7 bases and J lost 1; bases outside the gene matches: 6. CDR1 is MNHNS, CDR2 SASEGT, per germline. In DNA form, the CDR3 reads TGTGCCAGCACCTCCGGACTAGCGCGCACAGATACGCAGTATTTT. It specifies CASTSGLARTDTQYF.

The J gene is TRBJ2-1, the V gene TRBV29-1; 13 nucleotides align to TRBD2. The CDR3 consists of 14 residues. CDR1 and CDR2 from the germline V gene are SQVTM and ANQGSEA. The V and J ends lost 4 bases and 10 bases, in that order; junction bases with no gene match: 7. Written as DNA, the CDR3 is TGCAGCGTTGGGGGGACTAGCGGGGTTGGGGAGCAGTTCTTC. Translated, it gives CSVGGTSGVGEQFF.